The rows below give T cell receptor beta chains drawn from one sample of a study of cytotoxic CD8 clonotypes in ibrutinib-treated CLL. TCRdb keeps only in-frame clones here, not all; method: immunoSEQ multiplex PCR. The data hold 200,000 to 250,000 clones, with around 70% observed a single time. Material: PBMCs, obtained after 12 months of ibrutinib treatment. Receptor source: a human donor with chronic lymphocytic leukemia. CDR3s include the opening cysteine and the closing phenylalanine or tryptophan. A D gene is named only where the DNA matches it firmly. Clone size, where shown, is once, few, many, or a class for clones that have expanded.

V: TRBV2
size: .
J: TRBJ2-2
D: .
DNA: TGTGCCAGCAGTGGTCAGCCGACCAACACCGGGGAGCTGTTTTTT
CDR3: CASSGQPTNTGELFF

V: TRBV5-4
size: .
J: TRBJ2-7
D: .
DNA: TGTGCCAGCAGCCACGACAGGCAGGCCTTGACCTTC
CDR3: CASSHDRQALTF

V: TRBV9
size: few
J: TRBJ2-5
D: .
DNA: TGTGCCAGCAGCGTAGATAGGTTTGAGACCCAGTACTTC
CDR3: CASSVDRFETQYF

V: TRBV20-1
size: .
J: TRBJ1-1
D: .
DNA: TGCAGTGCTGGTCGAGGGGATGAAGCTTTCTTT
CDR3: CSAGRGDEAFF

V: TRBV6-6
size: .
J: TRBJ1-1
D: .
DNA: TGTGCCAGCAGTTACGACACTGAAGCTTTCTTT
CDR3: CASSYDTEAFF

V: TRBV28
size: .
J: TRBJ1-5
D: .
DNA: TGTGCCAGCAGACTGACCAATCAGCCCCAGCATTTT
CDR3: CASRLTNQPQHF

V: TRBV5-1
size: .
J: TRBJ2-2
D: .
DNA: TGCGCCAGCAGCCGGCTCGGGGGACTCGAAAACACCGGGGAGCTGTTTTTT
CDR3: CASSRLGGLENTGELFF

V: TRBV9
size: once
J: TRBJ2-1
D: .
DNA: TGTGCCAGCAGCGTAGGGGGCGCCTACAATGAGCAGTTCTTC
CDR3: CASSVGGAYNEQFF

V: TRBV29-1
size: .
J: TRBJ1-1
D: TRBD1
DNA: TGCAGCGTCTCGGTTGGGGTTACAGGGGGCACTGAAGCTTTCTTT
CDR3: CSVSVGVTGGTEAFF

V: TRBV5-1
size: .
J: TRBJ2-1
D: .
DNA: TGCGCCAGCAGCTTGGACCCCCCGAACAGGTCCTACAATGAGCAGTTCTTC
CDR3: CASSLDPPNRSYNEQFF

V: TRBV7-3
size: few
J: TRBJ2-2
D: TRBD1
DNA: TGTGCCAGCAGCCTCCGACAGGGTGGGACCGGGGAGCTGTTTTTT
CDR3: CASSLRQGGTGELFF

V: TRBV5-4
size: .
J: TRBJ1-1
D: .
DNA: TGTGCCAGCAGTTTACCCGACAGCTACACTGAAGCTTTCTTT
CDR3: CASSLPDSYTEAFF

V: TRBV5-6
size: once
J: TRBJ2-2
D: TRBD2
DNA: TGTGCCAGCAGCTTCAGGCCTAGCGGGACCGGGGAGCTGTTTTTT
CDR3: CASSFRPSGTGELFF

V: TRBV5-1
size: .
J: TRBJ2-7
D: .
DNA: TGCGCCAGCAGTGTCGGGGGTGTCAATCAGCAGTACTTC
CDR3: CASSVGGVNQQYF

V: TRBV2
size: .
J: TRBJ1-2
D: .
DNA: TGTGCCAGCTCATCCGGAGGAGGGGGGTATGGCTACACCTTC
CDR3: CASSSGGGGYGYTF

V: TRBV19
size: .
J: TRBJ2-7
D: .
DNA: TGTGCCAGTAAGGAGACTGAGAGCTCCTACGAGCAGTACTTC
CDR3: CASKETESSYEQYF

V: TRBV5-6
size: .
J: TRBJ1-5
D: TRBD1
DNA: TGTGCCAGCAGCTTTTGGACAGGAAGGCAGCCCCAGCATTTT
CDR3: CASSFWTGRQPQHF

V: TRBV27
size: .
J: TRBJ1-1
D: .
DNA: TGTGCCAGCAGTTCCCTACCGTGGCTCACTGAAGCTTTCTTT
CDR3: CASSSLPWLTEAFF

V: TRBV6-5
size: .
J: TRBJ1-1
D: .
DNA: TGTGCCAGCAGCTTGACACTAAACACTGAAGCTTTCTTT
CDR3: CASSLTLNTEAFF

V: TRBV28
size: once
J: TRBJ1-1
D: TRBD1
DNA: TGTGCCATCTTGGACAGGGGTTATGACACTGAAGCTTTCTTT
CDR3: CAILDRGYDTEAFF

V: TRBV7-9
size: once
J: TRBJ1-5
D: .
DNA: TGTGCCAGCAGCTTTAATAGCAATCAGCCCCAGCATTTT
CDR3: CASSFNSNQPQHF

V: TRBV6-6
size: .
J: TRBJ2-1
D: .
DNA: TGTGCCAGCGGTGTAGGGGTTGCCGAGCAGTTCTTC
CDR3: CASGVGVAEQFF

V: TRBV30
size: .
J: TRBJ2-3
D: .
DNA: TGTGCCTGGAGTCAACAAATCAGTAGCACAGATACGCAGTATTTT
CDR3: CAWSQQISSTDTQYF

V: TRBV6-5
size: .
J: TRBJ1-5
D: .
DNA: TGTGCCAGCAGTTATGCCCAGGGCCAGCCCCAGCATTTT
CDR3: CASSYAQGQPQHF

V: TRBV7-3
size: once
J: TRBJ2-1
D: TRBD2
DNA: TGTGCCAGCAGCTTATTGGCGGGGGATGAGCAGTTCTTC
CDR3: CASSLLAGDEQFF

V: TRBV4-3
size: .
J: TRBJ1-2
D: .
DNA: TGCGCCAGCAGCCAAGAAAGGGGATTAGCTAACTATGGCTACACCTTC
CDR3: CASSQERGLANYGYTF

V: TRBV6-5
size: .
J: TRBJ2-1
D: TRBD1
DNA: TGTGCCAGCAGTTTGCAGGGGGCGCGTGGGGAGCAGTTCTTC
CDR3: CASSLQGARGEQFF

V: TRBV25-1
size: .
J: TRBJ1-3
D: .
DNA: TGTGCCAGCAGTAGGATTGGAGGAAACACCATATATTTT
CDR3: CASSRIGGNTIYF

V: TRBV9
size: .
J: TRBJ1-6
D: .
DNA: TGTGCCAGCAGCGTATCTATGGGGGATCCTCGTAATTCACCCCTCCACTTT
CDR3: CASSVSMGDPRNSPLHF

V: TRBV6-5
size: .
J: TRBJ1-3
D: .
DNA: TGTGCCAGCAGCAAAGGAAACACCATATATTTT
CDR3: CASSKGNTIYF

V: TRBV5-1
size: .
J: TRBJ2-1
D: TRBD1
DNA: TGCGCCAGCAGCTTGGCTCAGGGGGCATACAATGAGCAGTTCTTC
CDR3: CASSLAQGAYNEQFF

V: TRBV27
size: .
J: TRBJ1-1
D: .
DNA: TGTGCCAGCAGTTTGCTACTTCAGGGGAGCACTGAAGCTTTCTTT
CDR3: CASSLLLQGSTEAFF

V: TRBV7-9
size: .
J: TRBJ2-6
D: TRBD1
DNA: TGTGCCAGCAGCCTAAGGACAGGGTCCGGCTCTGGGGCCAACGTCCTGACTTTC
CDR3: CASSLRTGSGSGANVLTF

V: TRBV6-5
size: .
J: TRBJ2-1
D: .
DNA: TGTGCCAGCAGGTCTACTCTGCACTCCTACAATGAGCAGTTCTTC
CDR3: CASRSTLHSYNEQFF

V: TRBV6-1
size: .
J: TRBJ2-2
D: TRBD2
DNA: TGTGCCAGTACAACTAGCGGGAGTGGAACCGGGGAGCTGTTTTTT
CDR3: CASTTSGSGTGELFF

V: TRBV7-2
size: once
J: TRBJ1-1
D: .
DNA: TGTGCCAGCAGCTTAGTGGGGGTCGCTGAAGCTTTCTTT
CDR3: CASSLVGVAEAFF

V: TRBV5-1
size: few
J: TRBJ2-1
D: TRBD2
DNA: TGCGCCAGCCGCGGGGGCGGGAGGCCCTACAATGAGCAGTTCTTC
CDR3: CASRGGGRPYNEQFF

V: TRBV19
size: .
J: TRBJ2-5
D: .
DNA: TGTGCCAGTAGTCCCCGGGGGGCAGGGGGCGTAGAGACCCAGTACTTC
CDR3: CASSPRGAGGVETQYF

V: TRBV4-2
size: .
J: TRBJ2-5
D: TRBD2
DNA: TGTGCCAGCACCCGGACTAGCGGAGAACAAGAGACCCAGTACTTC
CDR3: CASTRTSGEQETQYF

V: TRBV7-2
size: .
J: TRBJ1-6
D: .
DNA: TGTGCCAGCAGCTTAGAGGGCAGGTGGAGTAATTCACCCCTCCACTTT
CDR3: CASSLEGRWSNSPLHF

V: TRBV5-1
size: .
J: TRBJ2-3
D: .
DNA: TGCGCCAGCAGCTTGGTGCAGGGGAGCACAAATACGCAGTATTTT
CDR3: CASSLVQGSTNTQYF

V: TRBV7-6
size: .
J: TRBJ2-7
D: TRBD2
DNA: TGTGCCAGCAGCCAAGGGACTAGCGGACCCTACGAGCAGTACTTC
CDR3: CASSQGTSGPYEQYF

V: TRBV7-8
size: .
J: TRBJ1-1
D: .
DNA: TGTGCCAGCAGCTCGGGACCCTTCGGGGACACTGAAGCTTTCTTT
CDR3: CASSSGPFGDTEAFF

V: TRBV18
size: .
J: TRBJ2-7
D: TRBD1
DNA: TGTGCCAGCTCACCGAGACAGGGGGCTGGTGAGCAGTACTTC
CDR3: CASSPRQGAGEQYF

V: TRBV28
size: few
J: TRBJ2-7
D: .
DNA: TGTGCCAGCAGTTTATCTAGACAGAAAAGCTCCTACGAGCAGTACTTC
CDR3: CASSLSRQKSSYEQYF

V: TRBV4-1
size: .
J: TRBJ1-2
D: TRBD1
DNA: TGCGCCAGCAGCCAAGGGCCCCCGGGACAGGGGGCCGGAGGCTACACCTTC
CDR3: CASSQGPPGQGAGGYTF

V: TRBV6-5
size: .
J: TRBJ1-2
D: TRBD1
DNA: TGTGCCAGCAGTTTCCTCAGGGGGCATGGCTACACCTTC
CDR3: CASSFLRGHGYTF

V: TRBV27
size: .
J: TRBJ2-1
D: TRBD2
DNA: TGTGCCAGCAGTTTGACTAGCGGGAGATTCTACAATGAGCAGTTCTTC
CDR3: CASSLTSGRFYNEQFF

V: TRBV5-4
size: .
J: TRBJ1-3
D: TRBD1
DNA: TGTGCCAGCAGCTCGACAGGGTCCTCTGGAAACACCATATATTTT
CDR3: CASSSTGSSGNTIYF